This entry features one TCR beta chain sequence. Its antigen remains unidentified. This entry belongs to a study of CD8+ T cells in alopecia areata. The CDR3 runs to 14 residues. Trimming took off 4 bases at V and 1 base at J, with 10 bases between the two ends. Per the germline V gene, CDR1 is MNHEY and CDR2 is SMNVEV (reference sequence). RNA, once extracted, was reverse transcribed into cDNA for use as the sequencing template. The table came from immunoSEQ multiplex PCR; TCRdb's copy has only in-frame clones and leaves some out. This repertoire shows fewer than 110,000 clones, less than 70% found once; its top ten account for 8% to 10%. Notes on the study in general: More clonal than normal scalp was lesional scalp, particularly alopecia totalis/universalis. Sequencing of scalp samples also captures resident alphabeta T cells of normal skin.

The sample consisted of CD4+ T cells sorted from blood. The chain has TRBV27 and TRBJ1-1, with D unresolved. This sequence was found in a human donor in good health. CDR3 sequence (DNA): TGTGCCAGCAGTTCCCGGAGGACGAACACTGAAGCTTTCTTT. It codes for CASSSRRTNTEAFF.